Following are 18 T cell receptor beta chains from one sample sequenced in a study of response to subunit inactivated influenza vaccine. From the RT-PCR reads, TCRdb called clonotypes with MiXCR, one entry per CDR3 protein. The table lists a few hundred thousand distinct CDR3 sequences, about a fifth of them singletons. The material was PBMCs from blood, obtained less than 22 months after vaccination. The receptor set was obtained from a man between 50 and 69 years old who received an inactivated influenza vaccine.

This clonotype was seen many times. As DNA, the CDR3 is TGTGCCAGCAGTTTAGAATTATATGGCTACACCTTC. Amino acids: CASSLELYGYTF. The V and J genes are TRBV12-3 or TRBV12-4 and TRBJ1-2; no definite D call. V was pared by 1 base and J by 5 bases, with 5 bases between. The length of the CDR3 is 12 residues.

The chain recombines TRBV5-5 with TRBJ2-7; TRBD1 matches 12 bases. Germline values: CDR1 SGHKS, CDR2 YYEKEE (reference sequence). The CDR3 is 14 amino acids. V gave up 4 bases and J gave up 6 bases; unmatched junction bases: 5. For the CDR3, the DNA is TGTGCCAGCAGCCAGGGACAGGGGGCTGCCGAGCAGTACTTC. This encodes CASSQGQGAAEQYF.

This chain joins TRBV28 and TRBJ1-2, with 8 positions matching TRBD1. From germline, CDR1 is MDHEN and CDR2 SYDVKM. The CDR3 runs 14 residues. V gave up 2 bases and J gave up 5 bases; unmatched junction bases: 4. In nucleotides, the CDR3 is TGTGCCAGCAGTTTAAACAGGGGGAGTTATGGCTACACCTTC. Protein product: CASSLNRGSYGYTF.

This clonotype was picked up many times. The CDR3 is CASSLGSYNSPLHF. CDR3 coding DNA: TGTGCCAGCAGCTTAGGTTCCTATAATTCACCCCTCCACTTT. The V gene is TRBV7-2, the J gene TRBJ1-6; D ambiguous. The CDR3 totals 14 residues. The ends were cut back, 1 base at V and 1 base at J, with 2 bases in the middle. Germline CDR1 and CDR2: SGHTA and FQGNSA.

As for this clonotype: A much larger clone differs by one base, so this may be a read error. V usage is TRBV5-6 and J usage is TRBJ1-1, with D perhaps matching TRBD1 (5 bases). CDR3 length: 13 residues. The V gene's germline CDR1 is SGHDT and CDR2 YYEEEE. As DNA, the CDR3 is TGTGCCAGGAGCTTGCGGGACCTCGGTGAAGCTTTCTTT. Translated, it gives CARSLRDLGEAFF.

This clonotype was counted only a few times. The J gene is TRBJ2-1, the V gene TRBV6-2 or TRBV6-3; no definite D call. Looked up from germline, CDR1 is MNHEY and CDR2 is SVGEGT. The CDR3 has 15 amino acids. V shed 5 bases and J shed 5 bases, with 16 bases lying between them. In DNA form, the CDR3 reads TGTGCCAGCAGTCAGACTCTCAATGGTGACAATGAGCAGTTCTTC. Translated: CASSQTLNGDNEQFF.

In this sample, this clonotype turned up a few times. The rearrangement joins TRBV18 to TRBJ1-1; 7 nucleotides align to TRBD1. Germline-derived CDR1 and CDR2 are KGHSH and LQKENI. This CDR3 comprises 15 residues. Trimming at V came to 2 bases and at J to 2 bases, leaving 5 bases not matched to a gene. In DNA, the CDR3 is TGTGCCAGCTCACCAAGACAGGGACATAACACTGAAGCTTTCTTT. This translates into CASSPRQGHNTEAFF.

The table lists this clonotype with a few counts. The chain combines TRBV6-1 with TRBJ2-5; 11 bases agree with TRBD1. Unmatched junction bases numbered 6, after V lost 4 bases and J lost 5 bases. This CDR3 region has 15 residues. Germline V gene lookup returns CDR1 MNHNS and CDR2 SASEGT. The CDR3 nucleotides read TGTGCCAGCAGTGCTAGGACAGGGGGCGCGGAGACCCAGTACTTC. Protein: CASSARTGGAETQYF.

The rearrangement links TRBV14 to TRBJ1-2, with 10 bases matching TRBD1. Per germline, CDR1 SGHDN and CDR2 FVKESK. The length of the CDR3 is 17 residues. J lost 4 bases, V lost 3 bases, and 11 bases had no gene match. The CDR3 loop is CASSQMSGTGVSYGYTF. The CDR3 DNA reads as TGTGCCAGCAGCCAGATGTCCGGGACAGGGGTATCCTATGGCTACACCTTC.

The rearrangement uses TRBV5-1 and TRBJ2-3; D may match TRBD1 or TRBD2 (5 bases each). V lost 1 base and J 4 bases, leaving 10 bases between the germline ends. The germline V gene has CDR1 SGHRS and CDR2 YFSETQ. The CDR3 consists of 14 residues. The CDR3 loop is CASSLSVGADTQYF. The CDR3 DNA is TGCGCCAGCAGCTTGTCGGTGGGGGCAGATACGCAGTATTTT.

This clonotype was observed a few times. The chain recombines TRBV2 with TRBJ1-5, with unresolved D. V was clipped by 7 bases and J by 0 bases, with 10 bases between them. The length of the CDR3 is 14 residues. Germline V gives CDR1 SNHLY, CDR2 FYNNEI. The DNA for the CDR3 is TGTGCCAGCAACGAGGCTATTAGCAATCAGCCCCAGCATTTT. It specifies CASNEAISNQPQHF.

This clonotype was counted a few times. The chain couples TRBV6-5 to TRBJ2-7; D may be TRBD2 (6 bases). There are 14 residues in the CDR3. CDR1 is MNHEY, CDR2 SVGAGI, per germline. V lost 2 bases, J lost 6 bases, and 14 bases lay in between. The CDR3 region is CASSYRALAPEQYF. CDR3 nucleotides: TGTGCCAGCAGTTACCGGGCACTAGCCCCCGAGCAGTACTTC.

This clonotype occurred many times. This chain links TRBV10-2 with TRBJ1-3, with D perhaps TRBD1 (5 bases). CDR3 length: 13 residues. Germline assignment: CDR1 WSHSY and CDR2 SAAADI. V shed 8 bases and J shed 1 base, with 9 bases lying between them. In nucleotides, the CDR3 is TGCGCCAGCGGGACGGATTCTGGAAACACCATATATTTT. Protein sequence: CASGTDSGNTIYF.

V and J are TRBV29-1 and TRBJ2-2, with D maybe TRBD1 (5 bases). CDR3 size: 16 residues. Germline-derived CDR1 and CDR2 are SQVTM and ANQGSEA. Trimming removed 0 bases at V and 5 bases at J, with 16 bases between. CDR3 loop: CSVEDRAGLRTGELFF. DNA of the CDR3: TGCAGCGTTGAAGATCGTGCAGGGTTGAGGACCGGGGAGCTGTTTTTT.

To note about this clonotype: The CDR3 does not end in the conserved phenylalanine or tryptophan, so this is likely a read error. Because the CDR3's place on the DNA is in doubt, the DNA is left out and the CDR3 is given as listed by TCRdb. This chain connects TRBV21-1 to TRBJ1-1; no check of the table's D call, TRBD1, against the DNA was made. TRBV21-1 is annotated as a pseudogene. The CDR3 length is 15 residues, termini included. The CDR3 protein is CASSRRRQGVTEAFS.

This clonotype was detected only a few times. The DNA for the CDR3 is TGCAGTGCTAGAGGGATGCTGGGCCTTACAACTGAGCAGTTCTTC. Translating gives CSARGMLGLTTEQFF. This chain uses TRBV20-1 with TRBJ2-1; D call uncertain. Germline lookup yields CDR1 DFQATT and CDR2 SNEGSKA (reference sequence). Trimming removed 1 base at V and 9 bases at J, with 19 bases between. The CDR3 loop spans 15 amino acids.

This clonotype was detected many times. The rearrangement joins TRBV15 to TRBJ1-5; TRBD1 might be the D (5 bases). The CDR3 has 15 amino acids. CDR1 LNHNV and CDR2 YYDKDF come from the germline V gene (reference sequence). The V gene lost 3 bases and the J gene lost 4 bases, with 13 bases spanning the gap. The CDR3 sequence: CATSSLGGPNQPQHF. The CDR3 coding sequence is TGTGCCACCAGCAGCCTTGGGGGTCCGAATCAGCCCCAGCATTTT.

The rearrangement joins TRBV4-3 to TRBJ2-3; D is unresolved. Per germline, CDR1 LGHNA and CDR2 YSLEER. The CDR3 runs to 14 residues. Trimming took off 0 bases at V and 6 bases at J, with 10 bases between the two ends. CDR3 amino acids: CASSQDLRADTQYF. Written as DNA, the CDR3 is TGCGCCAGCAGCCAAGACCTACGGGCCGATACGCAGTATTTT.